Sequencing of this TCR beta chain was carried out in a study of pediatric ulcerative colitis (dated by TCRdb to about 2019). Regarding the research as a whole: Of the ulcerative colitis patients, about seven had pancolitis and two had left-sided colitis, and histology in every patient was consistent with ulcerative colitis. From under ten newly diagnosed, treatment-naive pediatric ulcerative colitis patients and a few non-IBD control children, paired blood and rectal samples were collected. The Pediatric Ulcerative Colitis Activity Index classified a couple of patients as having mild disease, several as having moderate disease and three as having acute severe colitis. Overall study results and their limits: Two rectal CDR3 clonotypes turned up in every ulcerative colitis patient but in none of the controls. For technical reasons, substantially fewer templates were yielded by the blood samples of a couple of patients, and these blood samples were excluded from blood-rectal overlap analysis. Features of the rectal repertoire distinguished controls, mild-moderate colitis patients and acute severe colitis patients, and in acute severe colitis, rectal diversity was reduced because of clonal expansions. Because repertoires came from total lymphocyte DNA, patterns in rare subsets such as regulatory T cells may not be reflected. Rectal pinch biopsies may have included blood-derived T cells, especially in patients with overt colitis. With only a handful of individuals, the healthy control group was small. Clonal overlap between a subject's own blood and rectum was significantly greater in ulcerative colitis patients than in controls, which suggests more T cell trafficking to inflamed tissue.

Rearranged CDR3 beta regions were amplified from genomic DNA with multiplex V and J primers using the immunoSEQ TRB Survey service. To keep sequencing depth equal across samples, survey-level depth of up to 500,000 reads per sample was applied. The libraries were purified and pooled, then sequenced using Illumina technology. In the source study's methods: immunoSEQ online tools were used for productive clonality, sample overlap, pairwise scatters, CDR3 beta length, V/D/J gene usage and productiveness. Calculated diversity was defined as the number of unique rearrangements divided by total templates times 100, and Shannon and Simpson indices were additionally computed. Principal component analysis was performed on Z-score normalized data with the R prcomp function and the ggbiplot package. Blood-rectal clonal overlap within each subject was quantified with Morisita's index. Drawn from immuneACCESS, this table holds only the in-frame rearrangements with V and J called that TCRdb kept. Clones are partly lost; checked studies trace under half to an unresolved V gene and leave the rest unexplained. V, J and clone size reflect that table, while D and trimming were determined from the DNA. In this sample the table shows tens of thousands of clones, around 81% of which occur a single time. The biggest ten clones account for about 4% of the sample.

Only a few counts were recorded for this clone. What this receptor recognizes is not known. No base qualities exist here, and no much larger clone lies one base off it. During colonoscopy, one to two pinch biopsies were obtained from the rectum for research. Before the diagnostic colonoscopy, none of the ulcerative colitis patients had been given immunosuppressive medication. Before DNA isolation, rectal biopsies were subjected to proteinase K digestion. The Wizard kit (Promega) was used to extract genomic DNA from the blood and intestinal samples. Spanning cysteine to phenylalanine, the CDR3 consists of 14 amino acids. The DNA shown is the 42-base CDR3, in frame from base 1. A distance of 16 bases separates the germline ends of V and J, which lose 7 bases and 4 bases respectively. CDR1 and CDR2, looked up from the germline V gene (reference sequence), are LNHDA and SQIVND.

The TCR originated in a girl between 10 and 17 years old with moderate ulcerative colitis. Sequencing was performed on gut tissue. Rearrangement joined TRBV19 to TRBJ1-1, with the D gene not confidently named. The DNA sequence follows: TGTGCCAGTACTACTCGGGGTTTCTCCACTGAAGCTTTCTTT. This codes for CASTTRGFSTEAFF.